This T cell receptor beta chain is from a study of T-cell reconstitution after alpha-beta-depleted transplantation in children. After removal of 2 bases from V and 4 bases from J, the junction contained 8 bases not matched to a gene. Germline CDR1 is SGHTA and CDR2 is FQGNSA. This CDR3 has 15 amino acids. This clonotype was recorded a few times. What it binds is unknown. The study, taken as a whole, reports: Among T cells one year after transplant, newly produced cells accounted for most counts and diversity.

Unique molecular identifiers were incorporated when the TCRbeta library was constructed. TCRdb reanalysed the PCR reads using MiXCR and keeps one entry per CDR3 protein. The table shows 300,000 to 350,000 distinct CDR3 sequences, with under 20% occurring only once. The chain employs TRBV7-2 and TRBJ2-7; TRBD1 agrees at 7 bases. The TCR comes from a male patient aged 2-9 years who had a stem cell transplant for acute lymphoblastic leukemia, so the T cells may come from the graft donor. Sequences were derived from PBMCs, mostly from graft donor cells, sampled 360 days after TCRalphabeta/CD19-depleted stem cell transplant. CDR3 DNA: TGTGCCAGCAGCTTAAGTAAGGGGGCACAGTACGAGCAGTACTTC. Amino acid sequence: CASSLSKGAQYEQYF.